This T cell receptor (beta chain) was sequenced during a study of regulatory dendritic cells for organ transplantation. In the study overall: Regulatory dendritic cells were monocyte-derived, receiving vitamin D3 on days 0 and 4 and IL-10 on day 4. Study observations and caveats: Among resting subsets, memory CD8+ cells contained the most alloreactive clonotypes. Naive CD4+ and CD8+ repertoires were highly diverse; memory CD8+ was most oligoclonal. Memory CD8+ clonal expansion seemed more limited with regulatory than mature dendritic cells.

Repertoires were generated with immunoSEQ multiplex PCR, while TCRdb's copy carries only in-frame clones and drops some. The data show about 20,000 clones, approximately 85% seen once. This CDR3 has 15 residues. The germline V gene encodes CDR1 SGHRS and CDR2 YFSETQ. V shed 6 bases and J 2 bases; nucleotides not matched to a gene: 8. On this clone itself: As yet, its antigen is unknown.

Sorted subsets were CFSE-labeled and cultured approximately 5 days with allogeneic dendritic cells. The sample was naive CD4+ T cells from blood cultured with regulatory dendritic cells. Subset given: CD45RA+ naive T cells. The sequence derives from a human donor in good health. This chain links TRBV5-1 with TRBJ2-7; 10 bases line up with TRBD2. CDR3 amino acids: CASNHLAGATYEQYF. The CDR3 DNA is TGCGCCAGCAACCACCTAGCGGGAGCCACCTACGAGCAGTACTTC. The full variable domain, completed using reference TRBV5-1 and TRBJ2-7, is KAGVTQTPRYLIKTRGQQVTLSCSPISGHRSVSWYQQTPGQGLQFLFEYFSETQRNKGNFPGRFSGRQFSNSRSEMNVSTLELGDSALYLCASNHLAGATYEQYFGPGTRLTVT.